This T cell receptor beta chain appears in the sequencing data of a study of cytomegalovirus exposure and HLA in healthy donors. Libraries were prepared by immunoSEQ multiplex PCR; TCRdb keeps only in-frame clonotypes and omits some of them. The sample holds about 240,000 clones, about 86% seen once. There are 14 residues in the CDR3. V shed 4 bases and J 4 bases; nucleotides not matched to a gene: 6. Germline V gene data show CDR1 as MNHNY and CDR2 as SVGAGI (reference sequence). Overall study results and limits: Subsequent analysis showed first-cohort TCR clusters tending to co-occur in 120 validation repertoires.

In regard to this clone: What it binds is unknown.

The sample taken for sequencing was PBMCs. The genes are TRBV6-6 and TRBJ1-1; 7 positions agree with TRBD1. This TCR was recovered from a woman aged 25-40 years in good health and CMV-seropositive. The CDR3 nucleotides read TGTGCCAGCAGTTGGGACAGCCGAGTCACTGAAGCTTTCTTT. It yields the protein CASSWDSRVTEAFF.